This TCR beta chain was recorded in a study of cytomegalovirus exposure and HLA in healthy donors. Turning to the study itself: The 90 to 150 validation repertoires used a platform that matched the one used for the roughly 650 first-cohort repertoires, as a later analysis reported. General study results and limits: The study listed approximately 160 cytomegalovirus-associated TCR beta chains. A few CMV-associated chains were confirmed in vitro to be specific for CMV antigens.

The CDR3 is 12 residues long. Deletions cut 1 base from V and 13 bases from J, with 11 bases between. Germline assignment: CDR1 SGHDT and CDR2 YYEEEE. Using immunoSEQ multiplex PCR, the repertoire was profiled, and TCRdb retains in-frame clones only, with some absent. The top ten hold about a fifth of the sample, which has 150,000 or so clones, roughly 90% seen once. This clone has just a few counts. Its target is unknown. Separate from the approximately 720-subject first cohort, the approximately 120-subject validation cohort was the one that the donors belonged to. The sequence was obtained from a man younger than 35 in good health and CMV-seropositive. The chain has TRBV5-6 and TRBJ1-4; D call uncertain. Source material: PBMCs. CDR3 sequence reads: CASSLYRGGLFF. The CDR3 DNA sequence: TGTGCCAGCAGCTTGTACCGGGGAGGACTGTTTTTT.